This TCR beta chain was identified during a study of cytomegalovirus exposure and HLA in healthy donors. In germline, CDR1 is SEHNR, CDR2 FQNEAQ (reference sequence). The CDR3 has 14 amino acids. The germline V and J ends were trimmed by 1 base and 8 bases, with 12 bases remaining between them. Clones were read by immunoSEQ multiplex PCR, and TCRdb kept only the in-frame ones, dropping some. The sample includes 95,000 to 150,000 clones, roughly 90% seen only once; the top ten take 1.5% to 2.5%. The chain employs TRBV7-9 and TRBJ1-3, with D maybe TRBD1 (5 bases). The sequencing input was PBMCs. The sequence came from a woman aged 18-30 years in good health and CMV-seronegative. The CDR3 DNA is TGTGCCAGCAGCTTAGACCGGGGGGTCGACACCATATATTTT. This translates into CASSLDRGVDTIYF.